This paragraph covers one T cell receptor (beta chain) sequence. Germline CDR1 is GTSNPN and CDR2 is SVGIG (reference sequence). The CDR3 is made up of 16 amino acids. Losses at the gene ends were 2 bases for V and 7 bases for J; bases not matched to a gene: 11. This sample was taken from a study of blood T cell repertoires in COVID-19. Across the study: The United States, Italy and Spain provided the acute and convalescent COVID-19 samples. Nucleic acid was either cDNA or gDNA, and it came from T cells, B-cell-depleted T cells, or PBMCs.

Authors' analysis steps: Nucleated cell number was recorded as an estimate derived from reference gene primer amplification. Assay used: immunoSEQ multiplex PCR; TCRdb lists only in-frame clones, some missing. The V and J calls and the clone size are those of that table, but D and trimming were determined from the DNA. The table lists some 290,000 clones, more than 70% of them singletons, with about 11% in the top ten. The sample taken for sequencing was peripheral blood. This TCR derives from a woman younger than 45 with COVID-19, enrolled during active disease. The V gene is TRBV30, the J gene TRBJ1-2; 12 bases map to TRBD1. The CDR3 region is CAWSFTGTGGAGGYTF. CDR3 nucleotide sequence: TGTGCCTGGAGTTTCACCGGGACAGGGGGCGCGGGTGGCTACACCTTC. Full variable domain (rest looked up from reference TRBV30 and TRBJ1-2): SQTIHQWPATLVQPVGSPLSLECTVEGTSNPNLYWYRQAAGRGLQLLFYSVGIGQISSEVPQNLSASRPQDRQFILSSKKLLLSDSGFYLCAWSFTGTGGAGGYTFGSGTRLTVV.